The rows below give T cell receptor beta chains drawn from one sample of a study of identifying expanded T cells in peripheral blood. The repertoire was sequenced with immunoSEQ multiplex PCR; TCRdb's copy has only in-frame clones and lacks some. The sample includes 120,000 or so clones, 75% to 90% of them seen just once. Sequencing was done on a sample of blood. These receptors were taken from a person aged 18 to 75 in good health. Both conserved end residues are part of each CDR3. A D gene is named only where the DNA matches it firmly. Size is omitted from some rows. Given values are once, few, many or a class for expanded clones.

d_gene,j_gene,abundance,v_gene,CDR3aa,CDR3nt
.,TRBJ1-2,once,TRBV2,CASSEQRWGGSYTF,TGTGCCAGCAGTGAGCAGCGATGGGGAGGGAGCTACACCTTC
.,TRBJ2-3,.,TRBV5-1,CASSLLSWGVMRQYF,TGCGCCAGCAGCTTATTGAGTTGGGGGGTGATGCGGCAGTATTTT
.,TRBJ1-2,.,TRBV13,CASSGGGAIGTYGYTF,TGTGCCAGCAGCGGGGGCGGAGCAATTGGGACCTATGGCTACACCTTC
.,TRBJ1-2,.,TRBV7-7,CASTPLVGADRYGYTF,TGTGCCAGCACCCCGCTTGTAGGGGCGGATCGTTATGGCTACACCTTC
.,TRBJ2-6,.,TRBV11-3,CASTTTAGANVLTF,TGTGCCAGCACCACGACCGCTGGGGCCAACGTCCTGACTTTC
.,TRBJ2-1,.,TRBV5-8,CASSLAKGFGHNEQFF,TGTGCCAGCAGCTTGGCCAAAGGGTTCGGTCACAATGAGCAGTTCTTC
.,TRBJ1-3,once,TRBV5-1,CASSPIGNTIYF,TGCGCCAGCAGTCCTATCGGAAACACCATATATTTT
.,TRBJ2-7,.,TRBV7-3,CASSLTETYEQYF,TGTGCCAGCAGCCTAACAGAGACCTACGAGCAGTACTTC
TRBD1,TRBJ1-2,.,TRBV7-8,CASSPSGSGQIINYGYTF,TGTGCCAGCAGCCCCTCCGGGTCGGGACAGATTATAAACTATGGCTACACCTTC
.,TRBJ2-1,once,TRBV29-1,CSVDIRGREFF,TGCAGCGTTGATATCAGGGGACGGGAGTTCTTC
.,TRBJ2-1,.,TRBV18,CASSPAGQTYNEQFF,TGTGCCAGCTCACCCGCGGGACAGACATACAATGAGCAGTTCTTC
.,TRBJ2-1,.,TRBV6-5,CASSTSNEQFF,TGTGCCAGCTCGACATCAAATGAGCAGTTCTTC
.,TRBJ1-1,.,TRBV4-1,CASSQEWRLNTEAFF,TGCGCCAGCAGCCAAGAATGGCGCCTGAACACTGAAGCTTTCTTT
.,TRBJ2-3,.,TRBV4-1,CASSMAGAVVPDTQYF,TGCGCCAGCTCAATGGCAGGGGCGGTAGTCCCAGATACGCAGTATTTT
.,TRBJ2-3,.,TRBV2,CASSQYTQYF,TGTGCCAGCAGCCAGTATACGCAGTATTTT
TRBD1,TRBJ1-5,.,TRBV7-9,CASSLGGQNQPQHF,TGTGCCAGCAGCTTAGGGGGACAGAATCAGCCCCAGCATTTT
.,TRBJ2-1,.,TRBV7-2,CASSLVQLQTEEQFF,TGTGCCAGCAGCTTAGTTCAATTACAGACGGAAGAGCAGTTCTTC
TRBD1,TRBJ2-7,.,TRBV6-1,CASSAPATGRYEQYF,TGTGCCAGCAGTGCCCCTGCGACAGGGCGTTACGAGCAGTACTTC
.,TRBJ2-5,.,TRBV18,CASSPREKQTQYF,TGTGCCAGCTCACCACGGGAGAAACAGACCCAGTACTTC
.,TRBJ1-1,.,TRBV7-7,CASSLTANTEAFF,TGTGCCAGCAGCTTAACGGCGAACACTGAAGCTTTCTTT